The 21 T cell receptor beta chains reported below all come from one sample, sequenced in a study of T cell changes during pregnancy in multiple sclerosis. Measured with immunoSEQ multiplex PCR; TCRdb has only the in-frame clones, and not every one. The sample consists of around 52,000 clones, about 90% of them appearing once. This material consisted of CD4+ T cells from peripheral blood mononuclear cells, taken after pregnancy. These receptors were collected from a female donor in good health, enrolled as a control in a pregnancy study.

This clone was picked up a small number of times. The CDR3 nucleotides read TGTGCCAGCAGGGGACAGACGAACACCGGGGAGCTGTTTTTT. Translation: CASRGQTNTGELFF. The chain joins TRBV2 to TRBJ2-2; 7 bases agree with TRBD1. The V segment lost 6 bases and the J segment 0 bases; nucleotides outside the gene matches: 1. From germline, CDR1 is SNHLY and CDR2 FYNNEI. CDR3 size: 14 residues.

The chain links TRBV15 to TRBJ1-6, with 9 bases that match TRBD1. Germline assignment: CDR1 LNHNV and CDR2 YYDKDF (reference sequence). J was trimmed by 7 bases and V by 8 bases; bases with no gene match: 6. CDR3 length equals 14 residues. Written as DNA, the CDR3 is TGTGCCACCGCAGTTGACAGGGGGAATTCACCCCTCCACTTT. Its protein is CATAVDRGNSPLHF.

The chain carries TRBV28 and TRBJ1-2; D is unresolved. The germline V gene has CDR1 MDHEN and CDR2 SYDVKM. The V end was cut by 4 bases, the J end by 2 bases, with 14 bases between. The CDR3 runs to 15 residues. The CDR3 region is CASSSHIGVNYGYTF. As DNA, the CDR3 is TGTGCCAGCAGTTCACATATCGGGGTCAACTATGGCTACACCTTC.

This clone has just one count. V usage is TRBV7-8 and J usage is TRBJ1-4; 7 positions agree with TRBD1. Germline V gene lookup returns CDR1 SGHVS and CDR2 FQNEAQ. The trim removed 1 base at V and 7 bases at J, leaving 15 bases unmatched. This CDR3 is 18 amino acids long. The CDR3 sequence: CASSLEGRQGYGGEKLFF. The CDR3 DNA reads TGTGCCAGCAGCTTAGAGGGGAGACAGGGTTATGGGGGTGAAAAACTGTTTTTT.

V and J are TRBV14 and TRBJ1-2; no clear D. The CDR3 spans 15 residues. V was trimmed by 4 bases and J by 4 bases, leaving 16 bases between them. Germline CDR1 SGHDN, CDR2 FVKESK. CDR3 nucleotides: TGTGCCAGCAGCCCCCGTGAGGGCAGAATCTATGGCTACACCTTC. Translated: CASSPREGRIYGYTF. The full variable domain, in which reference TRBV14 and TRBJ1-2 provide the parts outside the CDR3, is EAGVTQFPSHSVIEKGQTVTLRCDPISGHDNLYWYRRVMGKEIKFLLHFVKESKQDESGMPNNRFLAERTGGTYSTLKVQPAELEDSGVYFCASSPREGRIYGYTFGSGTRLTVV.

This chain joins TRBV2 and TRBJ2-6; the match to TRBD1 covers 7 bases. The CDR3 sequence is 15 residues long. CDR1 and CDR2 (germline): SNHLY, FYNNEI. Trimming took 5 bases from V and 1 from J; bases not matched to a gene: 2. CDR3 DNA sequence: TGTGCCAGCAGTCTACAGGGGTCTGGGGCCAACGTCCTGACTTTC. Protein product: CASSLQGSGANVLTF.

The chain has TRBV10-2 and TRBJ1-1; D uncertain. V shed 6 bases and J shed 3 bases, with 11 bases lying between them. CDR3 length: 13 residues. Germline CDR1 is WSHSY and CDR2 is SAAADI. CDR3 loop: CASRERRDTEAFF. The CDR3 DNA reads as TGCGCCAGCAGAGAACGGCGGGACACTGAAGCTTTCTTT.

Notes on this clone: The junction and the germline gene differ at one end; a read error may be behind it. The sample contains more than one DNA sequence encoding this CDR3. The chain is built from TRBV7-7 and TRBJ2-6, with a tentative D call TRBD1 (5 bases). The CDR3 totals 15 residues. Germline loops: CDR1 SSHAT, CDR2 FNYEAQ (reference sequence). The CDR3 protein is CASSPTVSGANVLTF. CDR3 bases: TGTGCTAGCAGCCCGACAGTCTCTGGGGCCAACGTCCTGACTTTC.

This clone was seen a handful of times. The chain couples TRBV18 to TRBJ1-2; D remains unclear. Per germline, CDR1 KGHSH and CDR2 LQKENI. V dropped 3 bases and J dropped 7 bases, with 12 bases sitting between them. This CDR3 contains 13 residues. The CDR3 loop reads CASSPDIERGYTF. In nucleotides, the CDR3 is TGTGCCAGCTCACCCGATATTGAGCGTGGCTACACCTTC.

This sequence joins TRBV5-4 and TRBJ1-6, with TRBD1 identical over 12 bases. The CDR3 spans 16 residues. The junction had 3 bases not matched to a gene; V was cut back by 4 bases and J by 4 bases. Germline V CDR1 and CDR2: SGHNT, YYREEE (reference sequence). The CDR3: CASSRDRGQYNSPLHF. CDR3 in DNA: TGTGCCAGCAGCCGGGACAGGGGGCAATATAATTCACCCCTCCACTTT.

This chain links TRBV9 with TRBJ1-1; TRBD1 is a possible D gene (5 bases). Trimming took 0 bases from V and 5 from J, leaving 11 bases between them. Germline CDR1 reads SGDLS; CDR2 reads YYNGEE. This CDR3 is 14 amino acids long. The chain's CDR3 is CASSVVTGVTEAFF. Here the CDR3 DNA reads TGTGCCAGCAGCGTAGTTACGGGGGTTACTGAAGCTTTCTTT.

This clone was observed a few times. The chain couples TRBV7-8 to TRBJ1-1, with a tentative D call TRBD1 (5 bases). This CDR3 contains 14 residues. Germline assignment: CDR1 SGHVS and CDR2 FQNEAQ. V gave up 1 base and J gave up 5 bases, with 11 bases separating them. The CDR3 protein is CASSLVAGKTEAFF. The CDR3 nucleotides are TGTGCCAGCAGCTTAGTTGCAGGGAAGACTGAAGCTTTCTTT.

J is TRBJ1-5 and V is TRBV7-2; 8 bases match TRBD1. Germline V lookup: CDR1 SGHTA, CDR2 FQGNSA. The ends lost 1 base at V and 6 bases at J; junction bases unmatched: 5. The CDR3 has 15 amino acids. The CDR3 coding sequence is TGTGCCAGCAGCTTAGACAGGGGGTTATCTCAGCCCCAGCATTTT. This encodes CASSLDRGLSQPQHF.

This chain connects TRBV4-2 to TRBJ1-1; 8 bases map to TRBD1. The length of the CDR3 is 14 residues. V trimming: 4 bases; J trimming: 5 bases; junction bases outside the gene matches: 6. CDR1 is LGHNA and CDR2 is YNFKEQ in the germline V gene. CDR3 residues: CASSPGQGETEAFF. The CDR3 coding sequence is TGTGCCAGCAGCCCTGGACAGGGAGAGACTGAAGCTTTCTTT.

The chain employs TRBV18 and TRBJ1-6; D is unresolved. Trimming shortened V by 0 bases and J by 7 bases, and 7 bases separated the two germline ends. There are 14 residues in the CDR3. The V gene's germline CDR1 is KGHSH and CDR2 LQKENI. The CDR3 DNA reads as TGTGCCAGCTCACCACCTTCAGGCAATTCACCCCTCCACTTT. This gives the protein CASSPPSGNSPLHF.

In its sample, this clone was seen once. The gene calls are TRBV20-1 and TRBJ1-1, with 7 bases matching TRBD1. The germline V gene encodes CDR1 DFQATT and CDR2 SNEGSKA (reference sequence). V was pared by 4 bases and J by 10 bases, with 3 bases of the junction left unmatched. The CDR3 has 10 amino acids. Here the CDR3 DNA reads TGCAGTGCTAACAGGGGAGGAGCTTTCTTT. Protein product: CSANRGGAFF.

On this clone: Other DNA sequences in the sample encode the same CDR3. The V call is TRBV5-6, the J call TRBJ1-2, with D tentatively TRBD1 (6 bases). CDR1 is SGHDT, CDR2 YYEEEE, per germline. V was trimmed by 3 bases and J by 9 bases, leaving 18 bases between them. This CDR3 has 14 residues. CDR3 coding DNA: TGTGCCAGCAGCTCTAGGGGGAAGACGGACCGCTACACCTTC. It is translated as CASSSRGKTDRYTF.

The DNA of the CDR3 is TGTGCCAGCAGCCAAGAGAGACAGTACAATGAGCAGTTCTTC. Residues: CASSQERQYNEQFF. The chain joins TRBV4-2 to TRBJ2-1, with a tentative D call TRBD1 (5 bases). Trimming removed 0 bases at V and 4 bases at J, with 7 bases between. The CDR3 loop spans 14 amino acids. Germline CDR1 reads LGHNA; CDR2 reads YNFKEQ.

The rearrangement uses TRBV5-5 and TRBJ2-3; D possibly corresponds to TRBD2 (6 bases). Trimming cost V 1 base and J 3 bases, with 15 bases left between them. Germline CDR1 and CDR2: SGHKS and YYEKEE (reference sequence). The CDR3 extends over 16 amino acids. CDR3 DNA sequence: TGTGCCAGCAGCTTGAGTGCGGGGACGGGTACAGATACGCAGTATTTT. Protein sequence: CASSLSAGTGTDTQYF.

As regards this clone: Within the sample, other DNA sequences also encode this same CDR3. In nucleotides, the CDR3 is TGCGCCAGCAGCCAAGATAGGCCGGGAGATACGCAGTATTTT. It translates to CASSQDRPGDTQYF. The chain carries TRBV4-1 and TRBJ2-3; D unclear. V was trimmed by 0 bases and J by 5 bases, leaving 9 bases between them. The CDR3 is made up of 14 amino acids. Germline assignment: CDR1 MGHRA and CDR2 YSYEKL.

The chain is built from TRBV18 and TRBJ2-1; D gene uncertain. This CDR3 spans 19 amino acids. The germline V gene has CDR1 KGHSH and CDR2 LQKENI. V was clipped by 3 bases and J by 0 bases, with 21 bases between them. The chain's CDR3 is CASSPLPLTPTTSYNEQFF. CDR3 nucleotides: TGTGCCAGCTCACCTTTACCACTAACCCCGACGACCTCCTACAATGAGCAGTTCTTC.